What follows are 2 T cell receptor beta chains derived from one specimen sequenced in a study of blood T cells in healthy people across ages. A sample-barcoded 5' primer and a J-beta primer mix were used in a second PCR of roughly 7 to 11 cycles. TCRdb ran MiXCR on the 5' RACE reads and lists one entry per CDR3 protein. The sample contains more than 1,400,000 distinct CDR3 sequences, 40% to 50% of which appear only once. The sample was blood. The receptors shown here come from a woman between 18 and 29 years old in good health.

This clonotype was counted between two and nine times. V and J are TRBV7-2 and TRBJ1-3, with no clear D. The CDR3 is made up of 13 amino acids. Germline CDR1 and CDR2: SGHTA and FQGNSA. Trimming left V 5 bases short and J 8 bases short, with 13 bases between. The CDR3 DNA sequence: TGTGCCAGCAGCCCGGGCCTTCTGCACACCATATATTTT. Its translation: CASSPGLLHTIYF. Drawing the rest from reference TRBV7-2 and TRBJ1-3, the complete variable domain is GAGVSQSPSNKVTEKGKDVELRCDPISGHTALYWYRQSLGQGLEFLIYFQGNSAPDKSGLPSDRFSAERTGGSVSTLTIQRTQQEDSAVYLCASSPGLLHTIYFGEGSWLTVV.

This clonotype was seen more than once but under ten times. The J gene is TRBJ2-7, the V gene TRBV24-1; a possible D gene is TRBD1 (6 bases). This CDR3 has 14 residues. Trimming shortened V by 6 bases and J by 2 bases, and 13 bases separated the two germline ends. The germline V gene has CDR1 KGHDR and CDR2 SFDVKD. The CDR3 DNA reads TGTGCCACCAGTCCGGGTGAGGGGGCCTACGAGCAGTACTTC. Translating gives CATSPGEGAYEQYF.